The sequence of this T cell receptor (beta chain) was determined in a study of blood T cell repertoires in COVID-19. Data came from immunoSEQ multiplex PCR; TCRdb stores just in-frame clones and leaves some out. The sample lists around 320,000 clones; 88% were seen once. Per the germline V gene, CDR1 is LGHNA and CDR2 is YNFKEQ. The length of the CDR3 is 15 residues. Trimming cost V 3 bases and J 3 bases; bases outside gene matches: 4. The chain carries TRBV4-2 and TRBJ1-5, with 8 bases identical to TRBD1. Source material: peripheral blood. The receptor comes from a woman in her thirties who had recovered from COVID-19. CDR3 nucleotide sequence: TGTGCCAGCAGCCAGACGGGACAGGTCAATCAGCCCCAGCATTTT. Translation: CASSQTGQVNQPQHF.